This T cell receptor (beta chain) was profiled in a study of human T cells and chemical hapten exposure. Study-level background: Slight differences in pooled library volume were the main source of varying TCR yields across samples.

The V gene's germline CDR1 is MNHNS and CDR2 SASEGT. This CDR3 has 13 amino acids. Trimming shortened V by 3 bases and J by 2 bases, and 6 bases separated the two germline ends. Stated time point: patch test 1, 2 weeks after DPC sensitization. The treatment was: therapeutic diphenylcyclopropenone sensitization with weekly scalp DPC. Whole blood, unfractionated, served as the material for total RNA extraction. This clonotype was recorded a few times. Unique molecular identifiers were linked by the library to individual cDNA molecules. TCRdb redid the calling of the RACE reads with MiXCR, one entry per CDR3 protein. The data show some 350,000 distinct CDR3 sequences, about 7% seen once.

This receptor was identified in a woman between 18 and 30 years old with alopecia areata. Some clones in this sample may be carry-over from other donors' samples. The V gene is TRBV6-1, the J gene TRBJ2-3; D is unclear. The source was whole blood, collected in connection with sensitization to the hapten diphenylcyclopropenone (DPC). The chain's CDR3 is CASSDAATDTQYF. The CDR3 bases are TGTGCCAGCAGTGATGCGGCCACAGATACGCAGTATTTT.